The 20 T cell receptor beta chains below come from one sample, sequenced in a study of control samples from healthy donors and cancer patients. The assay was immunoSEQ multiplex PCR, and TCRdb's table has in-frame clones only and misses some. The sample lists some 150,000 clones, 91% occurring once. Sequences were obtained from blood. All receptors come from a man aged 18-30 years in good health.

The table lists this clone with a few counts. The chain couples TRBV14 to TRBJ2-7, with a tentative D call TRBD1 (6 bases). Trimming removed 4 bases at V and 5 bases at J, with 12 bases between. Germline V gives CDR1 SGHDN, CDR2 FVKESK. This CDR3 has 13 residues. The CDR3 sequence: CASSLSRGNEQYF. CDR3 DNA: TGTGCCAGCAGCCTTAGTAGGGGGAACGAGCAGTACTTC.

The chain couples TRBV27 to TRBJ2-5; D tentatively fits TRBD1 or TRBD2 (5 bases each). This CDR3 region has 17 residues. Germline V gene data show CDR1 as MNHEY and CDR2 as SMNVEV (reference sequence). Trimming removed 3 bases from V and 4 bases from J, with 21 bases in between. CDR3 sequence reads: CASSLEWGNEGGETQYF. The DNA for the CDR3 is TGTGCCAGCAGTTTGGAGTGGGGGAACGAAGGCGGAGAGACCCAGTACTTC.

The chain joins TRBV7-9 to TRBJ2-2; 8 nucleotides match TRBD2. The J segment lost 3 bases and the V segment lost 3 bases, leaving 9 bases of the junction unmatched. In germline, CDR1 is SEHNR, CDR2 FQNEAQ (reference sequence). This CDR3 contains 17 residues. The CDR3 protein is CASSLPFGGGYTGELFF. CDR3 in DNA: TGTGCCAGCAGCTTGCCCTTTGGCGGGGGGTACACCGGGGAGCTGTTTTTT.

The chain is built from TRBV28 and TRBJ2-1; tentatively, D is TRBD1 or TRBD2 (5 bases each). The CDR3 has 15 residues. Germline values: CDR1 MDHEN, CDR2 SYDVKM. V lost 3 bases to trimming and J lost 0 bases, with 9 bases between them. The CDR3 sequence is CASSFGTSSYNEQFF. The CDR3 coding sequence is TGTGCCAGCAGTTTCGGGACGAGCTCCTACAATGAGCAGTTCTTC.

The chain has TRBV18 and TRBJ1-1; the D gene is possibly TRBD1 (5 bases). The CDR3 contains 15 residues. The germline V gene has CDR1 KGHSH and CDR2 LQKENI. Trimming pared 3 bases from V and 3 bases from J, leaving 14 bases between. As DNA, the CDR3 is TGTGCCAGCTCACCCGTGGGGGTGGGTTACACTGAAGCTTTCTTT. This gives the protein CASSPVGVGYTEAFF.

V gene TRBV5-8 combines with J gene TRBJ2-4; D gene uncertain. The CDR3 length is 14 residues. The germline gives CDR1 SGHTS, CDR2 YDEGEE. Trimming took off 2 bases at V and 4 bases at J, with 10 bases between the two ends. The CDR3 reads CASSLRPQKNIQYF. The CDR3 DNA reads TGTGCCAGCAGCTTAAGACCCCAAAAAAACATTCAGTACTTC.

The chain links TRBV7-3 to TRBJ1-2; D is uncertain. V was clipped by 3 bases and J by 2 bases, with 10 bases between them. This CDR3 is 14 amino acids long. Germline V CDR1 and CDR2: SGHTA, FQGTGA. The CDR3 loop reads CASSFESQNYGYTF. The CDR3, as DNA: TGTGCCAGCAGCTTCGAGAGCCAAAACTATGGCTACACCTTC.

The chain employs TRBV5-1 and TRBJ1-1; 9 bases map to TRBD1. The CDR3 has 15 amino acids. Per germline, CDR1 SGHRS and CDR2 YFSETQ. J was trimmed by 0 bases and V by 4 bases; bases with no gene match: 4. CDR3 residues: CASSLDRGLNTEAFF. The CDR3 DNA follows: TGCGCCAGCAGCCTGGACAGGGGTCTGAACACTGAAGCTTTCTTT.

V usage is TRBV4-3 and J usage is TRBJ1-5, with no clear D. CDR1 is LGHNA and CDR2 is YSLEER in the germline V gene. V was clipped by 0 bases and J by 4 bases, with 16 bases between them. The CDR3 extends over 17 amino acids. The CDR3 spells CASSQELVTAVNQPQHF. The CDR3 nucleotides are TGCGCCAGCAGCCAAGAGCTTGTGACGGCCGTTAATCAGCCCCAGCATTTT.

The CDR3 nucleotides read TGCAGCGTGAAGGACAGGGATAACTATGGCTACACCTTC. Encoded protein: CSVKDRDNYGYTF. This chain connects TRBV29-1 to TRBJ1-2, with 8 bases that match TRBD1. CDR1 and CDR2 (germline): SQVTM, ANQGSEA. Losses at the gene ends were 6 bases for V and 1 base for J; bases not matched to a gene: 4. The CDR3 runs to 13 residues.

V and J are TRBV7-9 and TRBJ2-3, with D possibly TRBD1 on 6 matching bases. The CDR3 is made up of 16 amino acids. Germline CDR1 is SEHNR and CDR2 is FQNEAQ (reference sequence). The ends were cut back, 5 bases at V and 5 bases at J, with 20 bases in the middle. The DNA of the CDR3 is TGTGCCAGCAGCCTCCGGTGGGGGCTAGTACTAGATACGCAGTATTTT. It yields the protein CASSLRWGLVLDTQYF.

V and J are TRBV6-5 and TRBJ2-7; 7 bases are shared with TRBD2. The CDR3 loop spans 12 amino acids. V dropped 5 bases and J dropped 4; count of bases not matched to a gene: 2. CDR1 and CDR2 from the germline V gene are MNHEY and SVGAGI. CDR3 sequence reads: CASSRGGYEQYF. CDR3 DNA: TGTGCCAGCAGTCGGGGAGGGTACGAGCAGTACTTC.

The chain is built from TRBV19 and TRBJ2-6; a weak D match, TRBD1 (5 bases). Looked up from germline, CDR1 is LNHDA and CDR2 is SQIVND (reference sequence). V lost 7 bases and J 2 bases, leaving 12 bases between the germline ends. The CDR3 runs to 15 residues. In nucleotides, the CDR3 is TGTGCCAGTAAGACAGAACTGCCTGGGGCCAACGTCCTGACTTTC. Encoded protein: CASKTELPGANVLTF.

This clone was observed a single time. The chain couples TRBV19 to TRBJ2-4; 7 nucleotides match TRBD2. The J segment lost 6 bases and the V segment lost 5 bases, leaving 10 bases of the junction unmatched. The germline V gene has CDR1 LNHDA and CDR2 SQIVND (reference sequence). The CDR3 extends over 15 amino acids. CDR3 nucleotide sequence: TGTGCCAGTAGTCGAAACGGGGAGGGAGGAAACATTCAGTACTTC. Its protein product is CASSRNGEGGNIQYF.

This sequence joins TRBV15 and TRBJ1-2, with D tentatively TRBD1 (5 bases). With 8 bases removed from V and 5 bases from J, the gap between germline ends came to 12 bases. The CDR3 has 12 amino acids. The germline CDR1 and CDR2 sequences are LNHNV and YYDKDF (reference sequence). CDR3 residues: CATAGGQYGYTF. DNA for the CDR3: TGTGCCACCGCGGGGGGTCAGTATGGCTACACCTTC.

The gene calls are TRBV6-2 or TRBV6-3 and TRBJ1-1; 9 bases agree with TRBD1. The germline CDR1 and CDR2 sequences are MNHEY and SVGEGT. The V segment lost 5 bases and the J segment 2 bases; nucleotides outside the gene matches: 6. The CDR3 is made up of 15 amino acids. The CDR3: CASSTTTGGNTEAFF. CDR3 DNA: TGTGCCAGCAGTACTACGACAGGGGGAAACACTGAAGCTTTCTTT.

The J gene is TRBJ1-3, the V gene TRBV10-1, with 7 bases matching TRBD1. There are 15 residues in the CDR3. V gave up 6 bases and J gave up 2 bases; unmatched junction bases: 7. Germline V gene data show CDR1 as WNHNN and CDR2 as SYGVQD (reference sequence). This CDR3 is CASRDRDIPGNTIYF. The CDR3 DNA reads TGCGCCAGCAGAGACAGGGACATCCCTGGAAACACCATATATTTT.

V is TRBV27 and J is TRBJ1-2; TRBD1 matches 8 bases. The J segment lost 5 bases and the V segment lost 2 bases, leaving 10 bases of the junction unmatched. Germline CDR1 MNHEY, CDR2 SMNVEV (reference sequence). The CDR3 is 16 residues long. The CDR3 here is CASSLTAQGAFYGYTF. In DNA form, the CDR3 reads TGTGCCAGCAGTTTAACCGCCCAGGGGGCATTTTATGGCTACACCTTC.

This CDR3 is CASSSGGTSGSYNEQFF. The DNA for the CDR3 is TGTGCCAGCAGCTCCGGTGGGACTAGCGGATCCTACAATGAGCAGTTCTTC. V gene TRBV7-9 combines with J gene TRBJ2-1, with 11 bases identical to TRBD2. This CDR3 is 17 amino acids long. V lost 4 bases and J lost 1; bases outside the gene matches: 6. The germline CDR1 and CDR2 sequences are SEHNR and FQNEAQ (reference sequence).

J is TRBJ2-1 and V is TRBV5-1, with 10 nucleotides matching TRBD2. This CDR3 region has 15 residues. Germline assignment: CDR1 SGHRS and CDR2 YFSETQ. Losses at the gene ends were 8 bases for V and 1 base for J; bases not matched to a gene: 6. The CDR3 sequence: CARPGLAISYNEQFF. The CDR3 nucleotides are TGCGCCAGGCCGGGACTAGCGATTTCCTACAATGAGCAGTTCTTC. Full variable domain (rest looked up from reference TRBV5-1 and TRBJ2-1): KAGVTQTPRYLIKTRGQQVTLSCSPISGHRSVSWYQQTPGQGLQFLFEYFSETQRNKGNFPGRFSGRQFSNSRSEMNVSTLELGDSALYLCARPGLAISYNEQFFGPGTRLTVL.